Sequencing of this TCR beta chain was carried out in a study of cytomegalovirus exposure and HLA in healthy donors. With 60 Vbeta and 13 Jbeta primers, the PCR was carried out. TCRdb's copy holds only in-frame clones and misses some; the assay was immunoSEQ multiplex PCR. This table holds about 110,000 clones, 70% to 85% found once. In this sample, this clone turned up a few times. CDR3 length: 16 residues. CDR1 is KGHSH and CDR2 is LQKENI in the germline V gene. The V segment lost 0 bases and the J segment 2 bases; nucleotides outside the gene matches: 5. This TCR came from a man aged 25-45 years in good health and CMV-seropositive. The sequenced sample consisted of PBMCs. The chain links TRBV18 to TRBJ2-5, with 8 bases identical to TRBD2. CDR3 in amino acids: CASSPPFAGGQETQYF. The CDR3 nucleotides are TGTGCCAGCTCACCACCATTTGCGGGGGGACAAGAGACCCAGTACTTC.